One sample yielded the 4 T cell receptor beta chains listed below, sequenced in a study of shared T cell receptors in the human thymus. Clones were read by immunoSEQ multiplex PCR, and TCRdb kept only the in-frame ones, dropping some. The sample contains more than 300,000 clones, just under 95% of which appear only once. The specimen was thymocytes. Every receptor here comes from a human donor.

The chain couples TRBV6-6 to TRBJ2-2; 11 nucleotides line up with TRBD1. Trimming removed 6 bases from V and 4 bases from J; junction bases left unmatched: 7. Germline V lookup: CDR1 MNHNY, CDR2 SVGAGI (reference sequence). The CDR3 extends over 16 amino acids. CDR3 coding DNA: TGTGCCAGCAGCCCCAGGGGACAGGGGGGCACCGGGGAGCTGTTTTTT. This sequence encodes CASSPRGQGGTGELFF.

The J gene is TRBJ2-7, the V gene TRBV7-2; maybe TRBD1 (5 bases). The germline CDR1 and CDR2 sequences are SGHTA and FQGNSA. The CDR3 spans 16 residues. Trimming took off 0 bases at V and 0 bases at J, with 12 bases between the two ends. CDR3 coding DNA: TGTGCCAGCAGCTTAGCGCAAGTACAGGCCTCCTACGAGCAGTACTTC. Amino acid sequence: CASSLAQVQASYEQYF.

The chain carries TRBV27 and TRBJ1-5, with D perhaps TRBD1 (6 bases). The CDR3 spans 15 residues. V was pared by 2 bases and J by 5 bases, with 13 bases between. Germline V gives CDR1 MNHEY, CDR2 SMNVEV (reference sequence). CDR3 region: CASSLGRGWDQPQHF. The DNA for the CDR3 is TGTGCCAGCAGTTTAGGCAGGGGCTGGGATCAGCCCCAGCATTTT.

The CDR3: CAISEPDITYEQYF. Written as DNA, the CDR3 is TGTGCCATCAGTGAGCCAGATATTACCTACGAGCAGTACTTC. This chain links TRBV10-3 with TRBJ2-7, with no clear D. The germline CDR1 and CDR2 sequences are ENHRY and SYGVKD. CDR3 size: 14 residues. V dropped 2 bases and J dropped 2 bases, with 10 bases sitting between them.